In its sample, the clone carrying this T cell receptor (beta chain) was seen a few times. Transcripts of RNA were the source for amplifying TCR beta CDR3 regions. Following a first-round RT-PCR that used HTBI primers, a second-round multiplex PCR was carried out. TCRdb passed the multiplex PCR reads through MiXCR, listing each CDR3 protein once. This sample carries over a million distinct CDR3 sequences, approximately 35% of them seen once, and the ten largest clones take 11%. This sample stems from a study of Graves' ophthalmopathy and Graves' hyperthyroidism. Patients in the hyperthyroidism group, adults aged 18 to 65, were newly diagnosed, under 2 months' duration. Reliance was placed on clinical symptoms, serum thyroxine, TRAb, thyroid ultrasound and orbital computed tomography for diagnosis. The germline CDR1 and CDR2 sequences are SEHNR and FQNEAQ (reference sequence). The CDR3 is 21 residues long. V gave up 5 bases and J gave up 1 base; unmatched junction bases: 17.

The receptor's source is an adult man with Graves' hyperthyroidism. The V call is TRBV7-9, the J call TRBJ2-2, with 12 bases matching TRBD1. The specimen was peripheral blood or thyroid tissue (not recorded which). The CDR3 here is CASSGSTWGQGAPMNTGELFF. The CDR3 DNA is TGTGCCAGCAGCGGATCGACTTGGGGACAGGGGGCTCCTATGAACACCGGGGAGCTGTTTTTT.